Below, one T cell receptor (beta chain) is given with its context. The antigen remains unidentified. TCRdb keeps only in-frame clones here, not all; method: immunoSEQ multiplex PCR. This sample has about 180,000 clones; about 89% occur once, and the top ten carry less than 2.5%. These data belong to a study of T cell responses to AZD1222 COVID-19 vaccine. Findings of the study overall: Nearly half of spike-specific TCRs reportedly go after variant regions that carry no mutations. Repertoire sampling happened only post peak T cell response. Donors were mostly white British, more females; clonal diversity possibly underestimated. Regions 160-218 and 743-854 dominated among vaccine-associated CD4 TCRs spanning spike.

From germline, CDR1 is KGHSH and CDR2 LQKENI. V lost 5 bases to trimming and J lost 2 bases, with 15 bases between them. The CDR3 has 15 amino acids. The sequence derives from an adult in good health. The sample consisted of peripheral blood, taken on day 0 of AZD1222 vaccination. The chain joins TRBV18 to TRBJ1-1; tentatively, D is TRBD1 (5 bases). CDR3 region: CASSSFREGNTEAFF. As DNA, the CDR3 is TGTGCCAGCTCATCGTTCAGGGAGGGAAACACTGAAGCTTTCTTT.